Presented here are 32 T cell receptor beta chains from one specimen sequenced in a study of blood T cell repertoires in COVID-19. Here immunoSEQ multiplex PCR was the method, and the copy in TCRdb shows in-frame clones only, minus some. This table has some 250,000 clones, 75% to 90% appearing once. Material for sequencing was PBMCs or T cells enriched from blood (not recorded which). The source is a woman in her thirties or forties with acute COVID-19.

The table lists this clone with a count of one. The J gene is TRBJ2-6, the V gene TRBV7-3, with 7 bases fitting TRBD2. There are 16 residues in the CDR3. Trimming removed 2 bases from V and 1 base from J; junction bases left unmatched: 2. Germline V lookup: CDR1 SGHTA, CDR2 FQGTGA. The CDR3 DNA follows: TGTGCCAGCAGCTTAGACGGGAGGTCTGGGGCCAACGTCCTGACTTTC. Translating it yields CASSLDGRSGANVLTF. Full variable domain (outside the CDR3, taken from reference TRBV7-3 and TRBJ2-6): GAGVSQTPSNKVTEKGKYVELRCDPISGHTALYWYRQSLGQGPEFLIYFQGTGAADDSGLPNDRFFAVRPEGSVSTLKIQRTERGDSAVYLCASSLDGRSGANVLTFGAGSRLTVL.

CDR3 residues: CASSLWGQGNNSPLHF. CDR3 DNA: TGTGCCAGCAGCTTGTGGGGACAGGGCAATAATTCACCCCTCCACTTT. The rearrangement links TRBV5-5 to TRBJ1-6; 9 bases are shared with TRBD1. Trimming cost V 1 base and J 5 bases; bases outside gene matches: 4. The CDR3 extends over 16 amino acids. CDR1 and CDR2 from the germline V gene are SGHKS and YYEKEE (reference sequence).

This clone was found once. The chain has TRBV7-3 and TRBJ1-6; 7 bases map to TRBD1. Looked up from germline, CDR1 is SGHTA and CDR2 is FQGTGA. V shed 8 bases and J 3 bases; nucleotides not matched to a gene: 1. The CDR3 has 13 residues. The CDR3 bases are TGTGCCAGCCGGGACAGCTATAATTCACCCCTCCACTTT. It translates to CASRDSYNSPLHF.

This clone came up once. The V and J genes are TRBV4-1 and TRBJ2-2; D is unclear. CDR3 length: 17 amino acids. The germline CDR1 and CDR2 sequences are MGHRA and YSYEKL. Trimming left V 1 base short and J 1 base short, with 13 bases between. The CDR3 nucleotides read TGCGCCAGCAGCCAAGGAGCTCAGCGATTGAACACCGGGGAGCTGTTTTTT. Amino acids: CASSQGAQRLNTGELFF.

The chain carries TRBV6-2 or TRBV6-3 and TRBJ2-7; TRBD1 might be the D (5 bases). The germline CDR1 and CDR2 sequences are MNHEY and SVGEGT. The CDR3 has 14 amino acids. V shed 2 bases and J shed 3 bases, with 11 bases lying between them. In nucleotides, the CDR3 is TGTGCCAGCAGTTACGTTGCAGGGATCTACGAGCAGTACTTC. Its translation: CASSYVAGIYEQYF.

This clone was counted between two and nine times. The gene calls are TRBV30 and TRBJ2-3, with D perhaps TRBD2 (6 bases). V lost 3 bases, J lost 3 bases, and 13 bases lay in between. This CDR3 comprises 14 residues. Looked up from germline, CDR1 is GTSNPN and CDR2 is SVGIG (reference sequence). For the CDR3, the DNA is TGTGCCTGGAGGAGACCCGGGGGAACAGATACGCAGTATTTT. Translated: CAWRRPGGTDTQYF.

This clone was detected a few times. The rearrangement joins TRBV11-3 to TRBJ2-3; D not resolved. Germline CDR1 and CDR2: SGHNT and YENEEA. The CDR3 covers 14 residues. V lost 1 base and J 2 bases, leaving 7 bases between the germline ends. CDR3 in DNA: TGTGCCAGCAGCTTAGTTGCTAACACAGATACGCAGTATTTT. The encoded protein is CASSLVANTDTQYF.

This clone came up once. The chain uses TRBV3-1 (or the pseudogene TRBV3-2) and TRBJ2-7, with 7 bases that match TRBD2. V lost 6 bases to trimming and J lost 4 bases; unmatched junction nucleotides: 15. The CDR3 has 16 amino acids. Germline V gene data show CDR1 as LGHDT and CDR2 as YNNKEL (reference sequence). The CDR3 sequence is CASRAKRDSPQYEQYF. The DNA of the CDR3 is TGTGCCAGCAGGGCCAAGCGGGACTCTCCTCAATACGAGCAGTACTTC.

This clone was picked up one time. The CDR3 bases are TGTGCCAGCAGCCAAGGCCTAGGGGCCACCGGGGAGCTGTTTTTT. Amino acid sequence: CASSQGLGATGELFF. V is TRBV3-1 (or the pseudogene TRBV3-2) and J is TRBJ2-2, with TRBD1 as a possible D gene (5 bases). CDR1 LGHDT and CDR2 YNNKEL come from the germline V gene (reference sequence). The CDR3 is 15 amino acids. The V gene lost 1 base and the J gene lost 4 bases, with 10 bases spanning the gap.

The rearrangement uses TRBV5-4 and TRBJ2-1; TRBD2 aligns across 10 bases. CDR3 size: 15 residues. Germline V gene data show CDR1 as SGHNT and CDR2 as YYREEE (reference sequence). V shed 0 bases and J 8 bases; nucleotides not matched to a gene: 5. The CDR3 nucleotides read TGTGCCAGCAGCTTGGAGGCTAGCGGGAGTGATGAGCAGTTCTTC. This sequence encodes CASSLEASGSDEQFF.

This clone showed up just once. V and J are TRBV5-4 and TRBJ2-1, with D tentatively TRBD2 (6 bases). There are 16 residues in the CDR3. CDR1 is SGHNT and CDR2 is YYREEE in the germline V gene (reference sequence). Trimming removed 1 base from V and 1 base from J, with 12 bases in between. The CDR3 loop is CASSLQRVTSYNEQFF. The CDR3 nucleotides are TGTGCCAGCAGCTTGCAGCGGGTTACTTCCTACAATGAGCAGTTCTTC.

V and J are TRBV9 and TRBJ1-6; TRBD1 might be the D (5 bases). The length of the CDR3 is 15 residues. Germline values: CDR1 SGDLS, CDR2 YYNGEE. V was shortened by 0 bases and J by 5 bases, with 9 bases between the two germline ends. The DNA of the CDR3 is TGTGCCAGCAGCGTAGGTGGACAACATAATTCACCCCTCCACTTT. This encodes CASSVGGQHNSPLHF.

On this clone itself: This sample includes further DNA sequences coding for the same CDR3. The chain carries TRBV7-8 and TRBJ2-3, with a tentative D call TRBD2 (5 bases). This CDR3 region has 16 residues. The germline V gene encodes CDR1 SGHVS and CDR2 FQNEAQ. Trimming pared 1 base from V and 0 bases from J, leaving 11 bases between. The CDR3 region is CASSLVTGSSTDTQYF. The CDR3 coding sequence is TGTGCCAGCAGCTTAGTTACGGGATCGAGCACAGATACGCAGTATTTT.

The chain has TRBV9 and TRBJ2-7; TRBD1 matches at 7 bases. V lost 0 bases to trimming and J lost 5 bases; unmatched junction nucleotides: 8. The CDR3 is made up of 15 amino acids. The germline V gene encodes CDR1 SGDLS and CDR2 YYNGEE. CDR3 amino acids: CASSVGTTGVHEQYF. CDR3 nucleotide sequence: TGTGCCAGCAGCGTAGGGACAACAGGGGTCCACGAGCAGTACTTC.

This clone was detected many times. The gene calls are TRBV5-6 and TRBJ2-7; D is ambiguous. V dropped 4 bases and J dropped 2 bases, with 10 bases sitting between them. Per germline, CDR1 SGHDT and CDR2 YYEEEE. The CDR3 extends over 13 amino acids. The CDR3, as DNA: TGTGCCAGCAGCCGTGACAACACCTACGAGCAGTACTTC. Its protein product is CASSRDNTYEQYF.

This chain uses TRBV29-1 with TRBJ2-1; perhaps TRBD2 as D (5 bases). Germline V gene sequence: CDR1 SQVTM, CDR2 ANQGSEA. The CDR3 loop spans 10 amino acids. V lost 4 bases and J 10 bases, leaving 8 bases between the germline ends. DNA of the CDR3: TGCAGCGTTGGACCGGGAGAGCAGTTCTTC. Protein sequence: CSVGPGEQFF.

The chain couples TRBV19 to TRBJ2-1, with TRBD1 identical over 9 bases. V lost 8 bases, J lost 10 bases, and 6 bases stayed unmatched. Germline V gives CDR1 LNHDA, CDR2 SQIVND (reference sequence). This CDR3 comprises 12 residues. The CDR3 region has the DNA TGTGCCAGTGATAGGGGACAGGGAGAGCAGTTCTTC. This translates into CASDRGQGEQFF. Using reference TRBV19 and TRBJ2-1 for the parts outside the CDR3, the full variable domain is DGGITQSPKYLFRKEGQNVTLSCEQNLNHDAMYWYRQDPGQGLRLIYYSQIVNDFQKGDIAEGYSVSREKKESFPLTVTSAQKNPTAFYLCASDRGQGEQFFGPGTRLTVL.

This chain connects TRBV27 to TRBJ2-5; TRBD2 aligns across 13 bases. This CDR3 has 17 amino acids. CDR1 and CDR2 (germline): MNHEY, SMNVEV (reference sequence). The V segment lost 5 bases and the J segment 5 bases; nucleotides outside the gene matches: 11. The CDR3, as DNA: TGTGCCAGCAGTAAATCCGGACTAGCGGGAGCCAGGGAGACCCAGTACTTC. It translates to CASSKSGLAGARETQYF.

The V gene is TRBV7-9, the J gene TRBJ2-7; TRBD1 agrees at 9 bases. V gave up 5 bases and J gave up 6 bases; unmatched junction bases: 11. CDR1 is SEHNR, CDR2 FQNEAQ, per germline (reference sequence). CDR3 length: 15 residues. The CDR3 sequence: CASSPPGQGRSEQYF. The CDR3, as DNA: TGTGCCAGCAGCCCACCGGGACAGGGTCGTAGCGAGCAGTACTTC. The full variable domain, completed using reference TRBV7-9 and TRBJ2-7, is DTGVSQNPRHKITKRGQNVTFRCDPISEHNRLYWYRQTLGQGPEFLTYFQNEAQLEKSRLLSDRFSAERPKGSFSTLEIQRTEQGDSAMYLCASSPPGQGRSEQYFGPGTRLTVT.

V is TRBV5-1 and J is TRBJ2-7, with D perhaps TRBD1 (5 bases). V dropped 0 bases and J dropped 0 bases, with 10 bases sitting between them. CDR1 is SGHRS, CDR2 YFSETQ, per germline. The CDR3 has 15 amino acids. CDR3 amino acids: CASSLETGNSYEQYF. In DNA, the CDR3 is TGCGCCAGCAGCTTGGAAACAGGCAACTCCTACGAGCAGTACTTC.

The gene calls are TRBV6-5 and TRBJ1-1; 7 positions agree with TRBD1. Germline assignment: CDR1 MNHEY and CDR2 SVGAGI. The CDR3 is 14 residues long. V was pared by 6 bases and J by 3 bases, with 7 bases of the junction left unmatched. CDR3 sequence: CASRATGLDTEAFF. As DNA, the CDR3 is TGTGCCAGCAGAGCGACAGGGTTGGACACTGAAGCTTTCTTT.

This chain uses TRBV7-2 with TRBJ2-1; tentative D call: TRBD1 (5 bases). Deletions cut 5 bases from V and 5 bases from J, with 13 bases between. Germline values: CDR1 SGHTA, CDR2 FQGNSA. This CDR3 spans 14 amino acids. The DNA of the CDR3 is TGTGCCAGCAGCGAGACGAAAGGGGACAATGAGCAGTTCTTC. Translating gives CASSETKGDNEQFF.

V is TRBV19 and J is TRBJ1-1; no definite D call. The CDR3 is 14 residues long. V lost 5 bases and J lost 2, with 12 bases in between. CDR1 is LNHDA and CDR2 is SQIVND in the germline V gene (reference sequence). This CDR3 is CASSFRGGNTEAFF. In DNA form, the CDR3 reads TGTGCCAGTAGTTTCCGGGGAGGAAACACTGAAGCTTTCTTT.

CDR3 sequence reads: CASTPPTGDNSPLHF. For the CDR3, the DNA is TGTGCCAGCACACCACCGACAGGAGATAATTCACCCCTCCACTTT. The gene calls are TRBV2 and TRBJ1-6, with a weak D call TRBD1 (6 bases). This CDR3 has 15 amino acids. The V end lost 7 bases, the J end lost 5 bases, and 15 bases lay between the germline ends. CDR1 is SNHLY and CDR2 is FYNNEI in the germline V gene.

V is TRBV29-1 and J is TRBJ2-7; 8 bases match TRBD1. The CDR3 totals 14 residues. Germline values: CDR1 SQVTM, CDR2 ANQGSEA. V dropped 4 bases and J dropped 3; count of bases not matched to a gene: 8. The CDR3 coding sequence is TGCAGCGTTGTGTGGACAGGGCAAGACTACGAGCAGTACTTC. Amino acid sequence: CSVVWTGQDYEQYF.

The rearrangement joins TRBV5-1 to TRBJ2-7, with D unresolved. Trimming shortened V by 3 bases and J by 1 base, and 11 bases separated the two germline ends. The CDR3 consists of 14 residues. Germline values: CDR1 SGHRS, CDR2 YFSETQ. CDR3: CASSYQLTSYEQYF. CDR3 coding DNA: TGCGCCAGCAGCTACCAACTGACATCCTACGAGCAGTACTTC.

The chain employs TRBV30 and TRBJ2-1; perhaps TRBD2 as D (6 bases). Trimming took 1 base from V and 0 from J, leaving 10 bases between them. Germline V gene lookup returns CDR1 GTSNPN and CDR2 SVGIG (reference sequence). This CDR3 has 15 amino acids. The CDR3 loop is CAWSGTIRSYNEQFF. As DNA, the CDR3 is TGTGCCTGGAGTGGGACTATCCGCTCCTACAATGAGCAGTTCTTC.

The rearrangement joins TRBV10-3 to TRBJ1-5; TRBD1 matches 7 bases. The CDR3 covers 14 residues. V dropped 2 bases and J dropped 3; count of bases not matched to a gene: 1. Per germline, CDR1 ENHRY and CDR2 SYGVKD. CDR3 nucleotides: TGTGCCATCAGTGAGACAGGGGACAATCAGCCCCAGCATTTT. Encoded protein: CAISETGDNQPQHF.

The rearrangement links TRBV5-1 to TRBJ1-2; 9 bases match TRBD1. The germline gives CDR1 SGHRS, CDR2 YFSETQ. The V segment lost 4 bases and the J segment 4 bases; nucleotides outside the gene matches: 8. This CDR3 comprises 15 residues. Written as DNA, the CDR3 is TGCGCCAGCAGCCATACGACAGGGGGGATCTATGGCTACACCTTC. As protein: CASSHTTGGIYGYTF.

The rearrangement joins TRBV4-2 to TRBJ1-1; 11 bases match TRBD1. This CDR3 is 13 amino acids long. CDR1 and CDR2 (germline): LGHNA, YNFKEQ. J gave up 4 bases and V 8 bases, and 3 bases lay outside the gene matches. The chain's CDR3 is CASSGTGGTEAFF. As DNA, the CDR3 is TGTGCCAGCTCCGGGACAGGGGGCACTGAAGCTTTCTTT.

This chain connects TRBV24-1 to TRBJ1-2; TRBD1 agrees at 7 bases. The CDR3 sequence is 15 residues long. CDR1 is KGHDR, CDR2 SFDVKD, per germline. J was trimmed by 6 bases and V by 4 bases; bases with no gene match: 10. The CDR3 region has the DNA TGTGCCACCAGTGACCAAAAAACAGGGGTTAATGGCTACACCTTC. Protein product: CATSDQKTGVNGYTF.

The gene calls are TRBV24-1 and TRBJ2-1; TRBD2 matches 7 bases. Germline V gene lookup returns CDR1 KGHDR and CDR2 SFDVKD. Unmatched junction bases numbered 8, after V lost 4 bases and J lost 3 bases. The CDR3 spans 16 residues. CDR3 DNA: TGTGCCACCAGTGACTCCGGGACTAATCACTACAATGAGCAGTTCTTC. It codes for CATSDSGTNHYNEQFF.